Listed below are T cell receptor beta chains from one sample, sequenced in a study of cytomegalovirus exposure and HLA in healthy donors. TCRdb keeps only in-frame clones here, not all; method: immunoSEQ multiplex PCR. The data show roughly 130,000 clones, approximately 80% seen once. Sequencing was carried out using PBMCs. Receptors originate from a woman between 18 and 29 years old in good health and CMV-seropositive. CDR3s include the opening cysteine and the closing phenylalanine or tryptophan. A D gene is named only where the DNA matches it firmly. The size of a clone is reported for some rows only, either as once, few or many, or as a class for expanded clones.

j_gene: TRBJ2-2; abundance: .; d_gene: TRBD2; v_gene: TRBV6-5; CDR3nt: TGTGCCAGCACCCCACTAGCGGGGAACACCGGGGAGCTGTTTTTT; CDR3aa: CASTPLAGNTGELFF
j_gene: TRBJ1-4; abundance: .; d_gene: .; v_gene: TRBV25-1; CDR3nt: TGTGCCAGCAGTGAATCGGAGGGGTCGGTTGAAAAACTGTTTTTT; CDR3aa: CASSESEGSVEKLFF
j_gene: TRBJ2-1; abundance: .; d_gene: .; v_gene: TRBV25-1; CDR3nt: TGTGCCAGCAGCGCCAGGGACACCAAGAGCTCCTACAATGAGCAGTTCTTC; CDR3aa: CASSARDTKSSYNEQFF
j_gene: TRBJ1-2; abundance: .; d_gene: .; v_gene: TRBV11-2; CDR3nt: TGTGCCAGCAGCTTAGACGGCTCGGGGTCACGTGACGGCTACACCTTC; CDR3aa: CASSLDGSGSRDGYTF
j_gene: TRBJ1-1; abundance: .; d_gene: .; v_gene: TRBV10-2; CDR3nt: TGCGCCAGCAGTGAAGTGTGGCAGGGGACTGAAGCTTTCTTT; CDR3aa: CASSEVWQGTEAFF
j_gene: TRBJ2-2; abundance: .; d_gene: TRBD1; v_gene: TRBV25-1; CDR3nt: TGTGCCAGCAGTGGGGACAGAAGGGGAACCGGGGAGCTGTTTTTT; CDR3aa: CASSGDRRGTGELFF
j_gene: TRBJ2-1; abundance: .; d_gene: .; v_gene: TRBV27; CDR3nt: TGTGCCAGCTGGGGGGCAGGGGGACTCAATGAGCAGTTCTTC; CDR3aa: CASWGAGGLNEQFF
j_gene: TRBJ1-3; abundance: .; d_gene: .; v_gene: TRBV7-3; CDR3nt: TGTGCCAGCAGCTTAACGGGGAGCTCTGGAAACACCATATATTTT; CDR3aa: CASSLTGSSGNTIYF
j_gene: TRBJ2-1; abundance: .; d_gene: .; v_gene: TRBV4-2; CDR3nt: TGTGCCAGCAGCCAAGAGGTTGCGGGGTACAATGAGCAGTTCTTC; CDR3aa: CASSQEVAGYNEQFF
j_gene: TRBJ1-3; abundance: .; d_gene: .; v_gene: TRBV14; CDR3nt: TGTGCCAGCAGCCAACTCGGGGGCTCTGGAAACACCATATATTTT; CDR3aa: CASSQLGGSGNTIYF
j_gene: TRBJ2-3; abundance: .; d_gene: .; v_gene: TRBV7-9; CDR3nt: TGTGCCAGCACCTACGGGATTCGTCTTTCAGATACGCAGTATTTT; CDR3aa: CASTYGIRLSDTQYF
j_gene: TRBJ1-1; abundance: .; d_gene: .; v_gene: TRBV30; CDR3nt: TGTGCCTGGAGTGTATCTGTAAACACTGAAGCTTTCTTT; CDR3aa: CAWSVSVNTEAFF
j_gene: TRBJ2-2; abundance: .; d_gene: .; v_gene: TRBV5-1; CDR3nt: TGCGCCAGCAGCTTGTTAGCAGGGGAGAACACCGGGGAGCTGTTTTTT; CDR3aa: CASSLLAGENTGELFF
j_gene: TRBJ2-6; abundance: .; d_gene: TRBD2; v_gene: TRBV10-1; CDR3nt: TGCGCCAGCAGTGACAGCGGGGTCGGGGCCAACGTCCTGACTTTC; CDR3aa: CASSDSGVGANVLTF
j_gene: TRBJ2-1; abundance: .; d_gene: TRBD2; v_gene: TRBV9; CDR3nt: TGTGCCAGCAGCGTAGGTGGCGGGGGGGCCAGGTATGAGCAGTTCTTC; CDR3aa: CASSVGGGGARYEQFF
j_gene: TRBJ1-2; abundance: .; d_gene: .; v_gene: TRBV11-2; CDR3nt: TGTGCCAGCAGCTCGAACCCGGGACATAACTATGGCTACACCTTC; CDR3aa: CASSSNPGHNYGYTF
j_gene: TRBJ2-3; abundance: .; d_gene: TRBD2; v_gene: TRBV6-5; CDR3nt: TGTGCCAGCAGTTACCTTAGCGGGGGGACCGATACGCAGTATTTT; CDR3aa: CASSYLSGGTDTQYF
j_gene: TRBJ1-4; abundance: few; d_gene: TRBD1; v_gene: TRBV5-6; CDR3nt: TGTGCCAGCAGCTTGCGACAGGGTCATAATGAAAAACTGTTTTTT; CDR3aa: CASSLRQGHNEKLFF
j_gene: TRBJ1-6; abundance: .; d_gene: .; v_gene: TRBV5-1; CDR3nt: TGCGCCAGCAGCTTGGCGGAGGGTTATTCACCCCTCCACTTT; CDR3aa: CASSLAEGYSPLHF
j_gene: TRBJ1-2; abundance: .; d_gene: TRBD1; v_gene: TRBV10-3; CDR3nt: TGTGCCATCAGTGAGTTTACGGGACAGGGATTCGGCTACACCTTC; CDR3aa: CAISEFTGQGFGYTF
j_gene: TRBJ1-4; abundance: .; d_gene: .; v_gene: TRBV4-1; CDR3nt: TGCGCCAGCAGCCAAGTGGGAGGGTATAATGAAAAACTGTTTTTT; CDR3aa: CASSQVGGYNEKLFF
j_gene: TRBJ1-3; abundance: .; d_gene: .; v_gene: TRBV7-2; CDR3nt: TGTGCCAGCAGCCGTGACAAGTCTGGAAACACCATATATTTT; CDR3aa: CASSRDKSGNTIYF
j_gene: TRBJ2-7; abundance: .; d_gene: TRBD1; v_gene: TRBV2; CDR3nt: TGTGCCAGCAAGTCAGGGGGCCATGGCGAGCAGTACTTC; CDR3aa: CASKSGGHGEQYF